This TCR beta chain was sequenced during a study of control samples from healthy donors and cancer patients. The CDR3 loop spans 13 amino acids. Trimming took 6 bases from V and 1 from J; bases not matched to a gene: 4. In germline, CDR1 is SQVTM, CDR2 ANQGSEA. Only in-frame clones appear in the TCRdb table, and some are missing; sequencing was by immunoSEQ multiplex PCR. Here the sample spans roughly 100,000 clones, roughly 92% being singletons. What was sequenced was blood. This TCR was recovered from a young woman in good health. This chain uses TRBV29-1 with TRBJ2-7, with 9 bases aligning to TRBD1. The CDR3 loop is CSVGTGTSYEQYF. The CDR3 bases are TGCAGCGTGGGGACAGGGACTTCCTACGAGCAGTACTTC.